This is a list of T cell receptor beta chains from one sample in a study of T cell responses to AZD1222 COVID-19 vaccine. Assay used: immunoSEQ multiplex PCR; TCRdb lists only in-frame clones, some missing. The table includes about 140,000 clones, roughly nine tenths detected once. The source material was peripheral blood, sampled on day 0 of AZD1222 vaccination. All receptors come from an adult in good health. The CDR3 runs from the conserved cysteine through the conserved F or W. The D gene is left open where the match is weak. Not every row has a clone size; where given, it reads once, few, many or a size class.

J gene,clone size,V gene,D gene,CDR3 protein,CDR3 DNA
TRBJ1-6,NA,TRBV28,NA,CASRGGRANSPLHF,TGTGCCAGCAGGGGGGGCAGGGCAAATTCACCCCTCCACTTT
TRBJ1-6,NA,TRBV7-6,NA,CASSEVTGFNSPLHF,TGTGCCAGCAGCGAAGTCACGGGCTTCAATTCACCCCTCCACTTT
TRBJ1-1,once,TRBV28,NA,CASSTYPGGGNTEAFF,TGTGCCAGCAGTACCTACCCGGGTGGGGGAAACACTGAAGCTTTCTTT
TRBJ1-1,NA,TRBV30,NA,CAWSVTGGTEAFF,TGTGCCTGGAGTGTTACGGGGGGCACTGAAGCTTTCTTT
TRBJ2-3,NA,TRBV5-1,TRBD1,CASSLGGQYTDTQYF,TGCGCCAGCAGCTTGGGGGGACAGTACACAGATACGCAGTATTTT
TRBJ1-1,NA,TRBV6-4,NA,CASSDSIRATEAFF,TGTGCCAGCAGTGACTCGATAAGGGCCACTGAAGCTTTCTTT
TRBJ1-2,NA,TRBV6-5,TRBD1,CASSPGQARNYGYTF,TGTGCCAGCAGTCCCGGACAGGCTCGGAACTATGGCTACACCTTC
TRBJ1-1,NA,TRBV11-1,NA,CASSPGRGTLEAFF,TGTGCCAGCAGCCCAGGACGGGGAACCCTTGAAGCTTTCTTT
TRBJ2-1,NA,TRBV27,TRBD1,CASSSADRANEQFF,TGTGCCAGCAGTTCCGCCGACAGGGCCAATGAGCAGTTCTTC
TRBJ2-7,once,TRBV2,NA,CASSASSRSYEQYF,TGTGCCAGCAGTGCCAGTTCCCGTTCCTACGAGCAGTACTTC
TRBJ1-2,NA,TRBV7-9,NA,CASSLGTAYGYTF,TGTGCCAGCAGCTTAGGGACAGCGTATGGCTACACCTTC
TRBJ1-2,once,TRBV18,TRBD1,CASSPGDRVRSDGYTF,TGTGCCAGCTCACCAGGGGACAGGGTGAGATCTGACGGCTACACCTTC
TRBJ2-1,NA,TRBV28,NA,CASREWGSYNEQFF,TGTGCCAGCAGGGAATGGGGCTCTTACAATGAGCAGTTCTTC
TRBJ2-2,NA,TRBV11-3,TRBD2,CASSPTSGNTGELFF,TGTGCCAGCAGCCCGACTAGCGGGAACACCGGGGAGCTGTTTTTT
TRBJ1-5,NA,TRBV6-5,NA,CASSYSEGDQPQHF,TGTGCCAGCAGTTACTCCGAGGGGGATCAGCCCCAGCATTTT
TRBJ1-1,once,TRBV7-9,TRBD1,CASSLTNGGTGEAFF,TGTGCCAGCAGCTTAACGAATGGGGGGACAGGGGAAGCTTTCTTT
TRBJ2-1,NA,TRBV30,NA,CAWSDGERLEQFF,TGTGCCTGGAGTGACGGAGAACGACTAGAGCAGTTCTTC
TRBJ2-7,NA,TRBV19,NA,CASRPGGPPYEQYF,TGTGCCAGTAGGCCTGGGGGTCCACCCTACGAGCAGTACTTC
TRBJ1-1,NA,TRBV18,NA,CASSPESLSEAFF,TGTGCCAGCTCACCAGAATCGTTAAGTGAAGCTTTCTTT
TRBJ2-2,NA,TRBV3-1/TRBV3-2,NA,CASSQALSTGELFF,TGTGCCAGCAGCCAAGCTCTATCCACCGGGGAGCTGTTTTTT
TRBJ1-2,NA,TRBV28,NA,CASSRAARFGYTF,TGTGCCAGCAGTCGGGCAGCCCGATTTGGCTACACCTTC
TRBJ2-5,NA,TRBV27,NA,CASSTSMGKTQYF,TGTGCCAGCAGCACATCCATGGGAAAGACCCAGTACTTC
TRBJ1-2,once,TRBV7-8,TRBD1,CASRRQGDGYTF,TGTGCCAGCAGACGACAGGGGGATGGCTACACCTTC
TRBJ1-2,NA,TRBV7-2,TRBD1,CASSSTGSGYTF,TGTGCCAGCAGCTCGACAGGGAGCGGCTACACCTTC
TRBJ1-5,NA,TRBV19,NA,CASSIYDRFNQPQHF,TGTGCCAGTAGTATATATGACAGGTTTAATCAGCCCCAGCATTTT
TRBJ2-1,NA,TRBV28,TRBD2,CASIAGHSYNEQFF,TGTGCCAGTATAGCGGGACACTCCTACAATGAGCAGTTCTTC
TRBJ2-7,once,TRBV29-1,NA,CSVAGDGYEQYF,TGCAGCGTTGCAGGGGATGGCTACGAGCAGTACTTC
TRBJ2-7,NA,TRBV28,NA,CASSLGSYEQYF,TGTGCCAGCAGTTTGGGTTCCTACGAGCAGTACTTC
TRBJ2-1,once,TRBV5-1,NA,CASSLGSASYNEQFF,TGCGCCAGCAGCTTGGGTAGCGCGTCCTACAATGAGCAGTTCTTC
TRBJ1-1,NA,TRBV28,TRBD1,CASSLYRGDREAFF,TGTGCCAGCAGTTTATACAGGGGGGACAGGGAAGCTTTCTTT
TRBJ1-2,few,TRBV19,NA,CASLDRTYGYTF,TGTGCCAGTTTAGACAGGACCTATGGCTACACCTTC
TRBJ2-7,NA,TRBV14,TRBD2,CASSQGLAGGVPYEQYF,TGTGCCAGCAGCCAAGGACTAGCGGGAGGCGTACCCTACGAGCAGTACTTC
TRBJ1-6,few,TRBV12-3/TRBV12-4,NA,CASGFAGRSPLHF,TGTGCCAGCGGGTTCGCCGGGCGGTCACCCCTCCACTTT
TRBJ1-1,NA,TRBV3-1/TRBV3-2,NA,CASSQGQNTEAFF,TGTGCCAGCAGCCAGGGACAGAACACTGAAGCTTTCTTT
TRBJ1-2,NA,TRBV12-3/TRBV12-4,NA,CASRAAGGYTF,TGTGCCAGCAGGGCCGCGGGAGGCTACACCTTC
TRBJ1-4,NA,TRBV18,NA,CASSPGGQVGEKLFF,TGTGCCAGCTCACCAGGGGGGCAGGTCGGCGAAAAACTGTTTTTT
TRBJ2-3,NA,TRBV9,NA,CASSVAGHTQYF,TGTGCCAGCAGCGTAGCGGGCCATACGCAGTATTTT
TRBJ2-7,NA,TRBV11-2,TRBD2,CASSLRPSGRASLSYEQYF,TGTGCCAGCAGCTTACGGCCTAGCGGGAGAGCGTCCCTCTCCTACGAGCAGTACTTC
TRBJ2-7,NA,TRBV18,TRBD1,CASSPLGQGGYEQYF,TGTGCCAGCTCACCCCTGGGACAGGGGGGTTACGAGCAGTACTTC
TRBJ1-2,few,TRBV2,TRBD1,CASSALSGGLYGYTF,TGTGCCAGCAGTGCGCTCTCAGGGGGCCTCTATGGCTACACCTTC
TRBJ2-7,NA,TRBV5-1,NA,CASSLNRDPYEQYF,TGCGCCAGCAGCTTGAACCGGGACCCCTACGAGCAGTACTTC
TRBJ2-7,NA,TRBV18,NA,CASSPRSYEQYF,TGTGCCAGCTCACCTCGCTCCTACGAGCAGTACTTC
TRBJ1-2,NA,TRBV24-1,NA,CATSDLLGNGYTF,TGTGCCACCAGTGATTTGCTGGGGAACGGCTACACCTTC
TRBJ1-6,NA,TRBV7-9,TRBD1,CASSTPGGYNSPLHF,TGTGCCAGCAGCACCCCAGGGGGATATAATTCACCCCTCCACTTT
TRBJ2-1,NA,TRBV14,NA,CASSQDVFNEQFF,TGTGCCAGCAGCCAAGATGTGTTCAATGAGCAGTTCTTC
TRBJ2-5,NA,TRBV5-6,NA,CASSEDLKETQYF,TGTGCCAGCAGCGAGGACTTGAAAGAGACCCAGTACTTC
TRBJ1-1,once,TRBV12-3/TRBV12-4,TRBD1,CASSLGTGSFF,TGTGCCAGCAGCCTCGGGACAGGATCTTTCTTT
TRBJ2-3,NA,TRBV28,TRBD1,CASTDRVADTQYF,TGTGCCAGCACTGACAGGGTGGCAGATACGCAGTATTTT
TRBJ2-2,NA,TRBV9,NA,CASSRGGTANTGELFF,TGTGCCAGCAGCAGAGGGGGTACTGCGAACACCGGGGAGCTGTTTTTT
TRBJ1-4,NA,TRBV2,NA,CASSEPTNEKLFF,TGTGCCAGCAGTGAACCAACTAATGAAAAACTGTTTTTT